This T cell receptor (beta chain) was recovered during a study of cytomegalovirus exposure and HLA in healthy donors. Clones were sequenced by immunoSEQ multiplex PCR, and TCRdb holds only the in-frame ones, with some missing. This table has fewer than 200,000 clones, 95% to 96% appearing once. In germline, CDR1 is SNHLY, CDR2 FYNNEI. Trimming shortened V by 3 bases and J by 5 bases, and 10 bases separated the two germline ends. The CDR3 length is 14 residues. This TCR derives from a woman between 18 and 29 years old in good health and CMV-seronegative. The sequenced material came from PBMCs. The V gene is TRBV2, the J gene TRBJ2-2; D unresolved. The CDR3: CASSDVPGTGELFF. CDR3 sequence (DNA): TGTGCCAGCAGTGACGTCCCCGGGACCGGGGAGCTGTTTTTT. The full variable domain, with the rest looked up from reference TRBV2 and TRBJ2-2, is EPEVTQTPSHQVTQMGQEVILRCVPISNHLYFYWYRQILGQKVEFLVSFYNNEISEKSEIFDDQFSVERPDGSNFTLKIRSTKLEDSAMYFCASSDVPGTGELFFGEGSRLTVL.